Shown below are 23 T cell receptor beta chains from a single sample sequenced in a study of cytomegalovirus exposure and HLA in healthy donors (dated by TCRdb to about 2017). Library method: the immunoSEQ multiplex PCR assay. For the multiplex PCR, a mixture combining 60 forward primers for TCR Vbeta segments and 13 reverse primers for TCR Jbeta segments was used. TCRdb provides this immuneACCESS table in a form limited to in-frame rearrangements. Some clones are lacking; in checked studies, under half of them reflect an unresolved V gene, and why the rest are absent is not known. This sample's table has entries for roughly 150,000 clones. The leading ten clones occupy around 1.5% of the sample. Sequencing input: PBMCs. These receptors were collected from a woman aged 45-65 years in good health and CMV-seronegative.

This sequence joins TRBV6-6 and TRBJ2-7, with D tentatively TRBD1 (6 bases). The CDR3 runs to 13 residues. Germline V CDR1 and CDR2: MNHNY, SVGAGI (reference sequence). V lost 6 bases and J 3 bases, leaving 12 bases between the germline ends. The CDR3 DNA sequence: TGTGCCAGCAGATGGGACACGGGCTACGAGCAGTACTTC. Protein: CASRWDTGYEQYF.

The rearrangement uses TRBV7-2 and TRBJ2-3; TRBD1 matches at 9 bases. Germline CDR1 SGHTA, CDR2 FQGNSA. Germline trimming cut 0 bases from V and 1 base from J; bases unmatched to any gene: 2. This CDR3 spans 16 amino acids. In DNA, the CDR3 is TGTGCCAGCAGCTTAGCTGGACAGGGGCGCACAGATACGCAGTATTTT. The encoded protein is CASSLAGQGRTDTQYF.

The chain uses TRBV6-5 and TRBJ1-4; maybe TRBD1 (6 bases). The CDR3 runs 15 residues. Trimming took 4 bases from V and 4 from J, leaving 13 bases between them. CDR1 and CDR2 (germline): MNHEY, SVGAGI. CDR3 loop: CASSSGGADNEKLFF. CDR3 sequence (DNA): TGTGCCAGCAGTTCGGGGGGCGCGGATAATGAAAAACTGTTTTTT.

This chain connects TRBV23-1 to TRBJ1-4; 8 bases are a match to TRBD1. TRBV23-1 is treated as an ORF (open reading frame) with a function not yet certain. CDR3 length: 13 amino acids. The ends lost 10 bases at V and 8 bases at J; junction bases unmatched: 9. CDR3 coding DNA: TGCGCCATACGAGACAGGGGTAACGAAAAACTGTTTTTT. It specifies CAIRDRGNEKLFF.

The rearrangement joins TRBV18 to TRBJ1-5; 7 nucleotides match TRBD1. The CDR3 consists of 15 residues. The germline CDR1 and CDR2 sequences are KGHSH and LQKENI. The V and J ends lost 9 bases and 4 bases, in that order; junction bases with no gene match: 12. CDR3 DNA sequence: TGTGCCAGTTCGTCCGGGGACAGTTCAAATCAGCCCCAGCATTTT. Its translation: CASSSGDSSNQPQHF. Full variable domain (missing parts from reference TRBV18 and TRBJ1-5): NAGVMQNPRHLVRRRGQEARLRCSPMKGHSHVYWYRQLPEEGLKFMVYLQKENIIDESGMPKERFSAEFPKEGPSILRIQQVVRGDSAAYFCASSSGDSSNQPQHFGDGTRLSIL.

The CDR3 loop reads CASSEVVTGGSPLHF. In DNA form, the CDR3 reads TGTGCCAGCAGTGAAGTCGTCACCGGGGGTTCACCCCTCCACTTT. The V call is TRBV2, the J call TRBJ1-6; possible D gene TRBD1, 5 bases. CDR3 length: 15 amino acids. Germline assignment: CDR1 SNHLY and CDR2 FYNNEI. Trimming left V 1 base short and J 9 bases short, with 13 bases between.

The chain is built from TRBV5-6 and TRBJ2-7; TRBD1 matches 9 bases. The CDR3 is 14 amino acids. CDR1 and CDR2 (germline): SGHDT, YYEEEE. The V and J ends lost 6 bases and 4 bases, in that order; junction bases with no gene match: 8. The CDR3 sequence: CASIPRGQGYEQYF. Written as DNA, the CDR3 is TGTGCCAGCATCCCTCGGGGACAGGGTTACGAGCAGTACTTC.

The chain links TRBV23-1 to TRBJ1-2; D might be TRBD1 (5 bases). TRBV23-1 is labeled an ORF, and its function is uncertain. The V end lost 0 bases, the J end lost 5 bases, and 10 bases lay between the germline ends. This CDR3 is 14 amino acids long. The CDR3 spells CASSQSSAGYGYTF. The CDR3 bases are TGCGCCAGCAGTCAATCAAGCGCAGGGTATGGCTACACCTTC.

The V gene is TRBV14, the J gene TRBJ1-5; D ambiguous. This CDR3 region has 13 residues. The germline gives CDR1 SGHDN, CDR2 FVKESK. Trimming removed 0 bases at V and 7 bases at J, with 7 bases between. CDR3 DNA sequence: TGTGCCAGCAGCCAAGAAATGGGCCAGCCCCAGCATTTT. Its translation is CASSQEMGQPQHF.

The CDR3 sequence is CASSLDRGTEAFF. The CDR3 nucleotides are TGTGCCAGCAGCTTGGACAGGGGCACTGAAGCTTTCTTT. The V call is TRBV7-2, the J call TRBJ1-1; 9 bases align to TRBD1. The CDR3 length is 13 residues. The germline V gene has CDR1 SGHTA and CDR2 FQGNSA. The J segment lost 4 bases and the V segment lost 3 bases, leaving 0 bases of the junction unmatched.

The chain combines TRBV19 with TRBJ1-3; 8 bases fit TRBD1. CDR1 is LNHDA, CDR2 SQIVND, per germline (reference sequence). The CDR3 runs 15 residues. With 5 bases clipped from V and 2 bases from J, the junction kept 5 bases outside the gene matches. This CDR3 is CASSRQGTAGNTIYF. CDR3 DNA: TGTGCCAGTAGTCGACAGGGGACGGCTGGAAACACCATATATTTT.

V is TRBV9 and J is TRBJ2-7; 7 positions agree with TRBD2. The CDR3 is 15 residues long. Looked up from germline, CDR1 is SGDLS and CDR2 is YYNGEE. The V segment lost 0 bases and the J segment 3 bases; nucleotides outside the gene matches: 6. CDR3 DNA: TGTGCCAGCAGCGTAGGTACTAGCGCCATCTACGAGCAGTACTTC. Translating it yields CASSVGTSAIYEQYF.

The chain uses TRBV11-2 and TRBJ2-5; TRBD1 agrees at 9 bases. Trimming cost V 5 bases and J 6 bases; bases outside gene matches: 13. The CDR3 is 16 amino acids. Germline V gene sequence: CDR1 SGHAT, CDR2 FQNNGV. In DNA, the CDR3 is TGTGCCAGCAGCACGACGGACAGGGGCGTGTGGAAGACCCAGTACTTC. Translated, it gives CASSTTDRGVWKTQYF.

This sequence joins TRBV4-2 and TRBJ2-5; no definite D call. Matching the DNA end better, TRBJ2-7 makes the J call doubtful. The CDR3 has 15 residues. The germline gives CDR1 LGHNA, CDR2 YNFKEQ. CDR3 in amino acids: CASSREAEDPYEQYF. CDR3 nucleotides: TGTGCCAGCAGCCGTGAGGCCGAAGATCCCTACGAGCAGTACTTC.

This chain links TRBV2 with TRBJ1-2, with 9 bases lining up with TRBD1. V was pared by 9 bases and J by 4 bases, with 15 bases of the junction left unmatched. CDR3 length equals 16 residues. The germline CDR1 and CDR2 sequences are SNHLY and FYNNEI. CDR3: CASQRRGQGVIYGYTF. CDR3 bases: TGTGCCAGTCAACGAAGGGGACAGGGAGTTATCTATGGCTACACCTTC.

This CDR3 reads CATSRDTGVEKLFF. The CDR3 coding sequence is TGTGCCACCAGCAGAGATACAGGGGTCGAAAAACTGTTTTTT. This rearrangement joins TRBV15 to TRBJ1-4; 7 bases match TRBD1. Trimming took 0 bases from V and 8 from J; bases not matched to a gene: 3. Germline V gene sequence: CDR1 LNHNV, CDR2 YYDKDF (reference sequence). This CDR3 has 14 residues.

The J gene is TRBJ2-1, the V gene TRBV2, with 9 bases aligning to TRBD1. This CDR3 contains 15 residues. Trimming removed 6 bases from V and 6 bases from J; junction bases left unmatched: 9. Germline V gene sequence: CDR1 SNHLY, CDR2 FYNNEI. Here the CDR3 reads CASRGPGQGLNEQFF. CDR3 bases: TGTGCCAGCAGGGGCCCGGGACAGGGCCTCAATGAGCAGTTCTTC.

The V gene is TRBV7-2, the J gene TRBJ1-5; D is ambiguous. V shed 7 bases and J shed 2 bases, with 15 bases lying between them. The CDR3 is 15 residues long. Per germline, CDR1 SGHTA and CDR2 FQGNSA. CDR3 DNA sequence: TGTGCCAGCACCCACAATGGAGGAGGCAATCAGCCCCAGCATTTT. Protein product: CASTHNGGGNQPQHF.

The V and J genes are TRBV4-2 and TRBJ2-3, with TRBD2 as a possible D gene (6 bases). V lost 1 base, J lost 3 bases, and 20 bases lay in between. There are 18 residues in the CDR3. CDR1 and CDR2 from the germline V gene are LGHNA and YNFKEQ. In DNA form, the CDR3 reads TGTGCCAGCAGCCAAGGGATCGGGGATTTTGGGAGGACAGATACGCAGTATTTT. It translates to CASSQGIGDFGRTDTQYF.

V gene TRBV5-6 combines with J gene TRBJ2-2; a weak D match, TRBD2 (6 bases). Germline V gives CDR1 SGHDT, CDR2 YYEEEE. This CDR3 is 12 amino acids long. Trimming cost V 4 bases and J 14 bases, with 15 bases left between them. In DNA form, the CDR3 reads TGTGCCAGCAGCGTCAATGCGGGGAGACTGTTTTTT. Protein: CASSVNAGRLFF.

V is TRBV5-5 and J is TRBJ2-2; D might be TRBD1 (5 bases). The CDR3 has 15 amino acids. Germline V gene data show CDR1 as SGHKS and CDR2 as YYEKEE (reference sequence). V gave up 0 bases and J gave up 4 bases, with 10 bases separating them. In nucleotides, the CDR3 is TGTGCCAGCAGCTTGGGGCAGGGTATCACCGGGGAGCTGTTTTTT. It translates to CASSLGQGITGELFF.

The DNA of the CDR3 is TGTGCCAGTAGTAACAGACTAGCGGGGGGCGGGTACGAGCAGTACTTC. Translating gives CASSNRLAGGGYEQYF. The genes are TRBV19 and TRBJ2-7; 13 bases agree with TRBD2. The germline V gene has CDR1 LNHDA and CDR2 SQIVND (reference sequence). The CDR3 runs to 16 residues. Trimming at V came to 4 bases and at J to 4 bases, leaving 7 bases not matched to a gene.

This chain uses TRBV29-1 with TRBJ2-1; the D gene is possibly TRBD2 (6 bases). The V gene lost 7 bases and the J gene lost 2 bases, with 18 bases spanning the gap. CDR3 size: 15 residues. Germline CDR1 is SQVTM and CDR2 is ANQGSEA. The CDR3 DNA sequence: TGCAGCGGGGCGGAGGGCACAGGAACCTACAATGAGCAGTTCTTC. It is translated as CSGAEGTGTYNEQFF.